One and the same sample provided the 8 T cell receptor beta chains below, sequenced in a study of tumor-infiltrating lymphocytes in localized non-small cell lung cancer. Profiling relied on immunoSEQ multiplex PCR, and the TCRdb table lists in-frame clones only, not all of them. The sample consists of about 16,000 clones, over 35% of them appearing once. The sample consisted of lung tumor tissue. These TCRs come from a human donor with non-small cell lung cancer.

The chain couples TRBV28 to TRBJ1-2; 9 nucleotides line up with TRBD1. Trimming took 8 bases from V and 7 from J; bases not matched to a gene: 5. The CDR3 totals 12 residues. From germline, CDR1 is MDHEN and CDR2 SYDVKM. Here the CDR3 reads CASGDRVAGYTF. The CDR3 DNA reads as TGTGCCAGCGGGGACAGGGTCGCTGGCTACACCTTC.

CDR3 DNA sequence: TGTGCCAGTAGTATTATTCCCGGGACACGGAATCAGCCCCAGCATTTT. Its protein is CASSIIPGTRNQPQHF. This chain connects TRBV19 to TRBJ1-5, with D possibly TRBD1 on 6 matching bases. V shed 3 bases and J shed 4 bases, with 16 bases lying between them. The CDR3 spans 16 residues. Germline CDR1 reads LNHDA; CDR2 reads SQIVND (reference sequence).

The chain joins TRBV5-1 to TRBJ2-3; D gene unclear. The germline CDR1 and CDR2 sequences are SGHRS and YFSETQ. There are 16 residues in the CDR3. Trimming left V 4 bases short and J 1 base short, with 16 bases between. CDR3 coding DNA: TGCGCCAGCAGCGTGAAGGCTAGTATTGGCACAGATACGCAGTATTTT. Its protein product is CASSVKASIGTDTQYF.

CDR3 in DNA: TGTGCCAGCAGCTTGCAGGGCCTGATCATGAACACTGAAGCTTTCTTT. It encodes CASSLQGLIMNTEAFF. This rearrangement joins TRBV5-6 to TRBJ1-1; D is perhaps TRBD1 (5 bases). Germline CDR1 reads SGHDT; CDR2 reads YYEEEE. There are 16 residues in the CDR3. The V end lost 1 base, the J end lost 0 bases, and 13 bases lay between the germline ends.

V is TRBV19 and J is TRBJ1-5; perhaps TRBD1 as D (6 bases). Between the trimmed V and J ends, which lost 3 bases and 0 bases, there was a span of 21 bases. The germline V gene encodes CDR1 LNHDA and CDR2 SQIVND (reference sequence). The CDR3 runs 19 residues. Written as DNA, the CDR3 is TGTGCCAGTAGTATCGCGCCGATACAGGGATATATTAGCAATCAGCCCCAGCATTTT. Amino acids: CASSIAPIQGYISNQPQHF.

J is TRBJ2-3 and V is TRBV6-5, with D tentatively TRBD1 or TRBD2 (5 bases each). The CDR3 is 15 residues long. The V gene's germline CDR1 is MNHEY and CDR2 SVGAGI. Trimming took 4 bases from V and 0 from J, leaving 11 bases between them. The CDR3 DNA sequence: TGTGCCAGCAGTTCGGGACGGGCGAGCACAGATACGCAGTATTTT. It specifies CASSSGRASTDTQYF.

This clone has just a few counts. The chain combines TRBV7-2 with TRBJ2-7; D gene ambiguous. CDR1 and CDR2 from the germline V gene are SGHTA and FQGNSA. V lost 5 bases and J lost 0, with 11 bases in between. CDR3 length: 14 amino acids. The CDR3: CASSPGISSYEQYF. CDR3 sequence (DNA): TGTGCCAGCAGCCCTGGAATTAGCTCCTACGAGCAGTACTTC.

The CDR3 spells CASRGGERRDGYTF. CDR3 in DNA: TGTGCCAGCAGGGGGGGAGAGAGACGCGATGGCTACACCTTC. The rearrangement uses TRBV2 and TRBJ1-2; tentatively, D is TRBD1 (5 bases). V lost 6 bases and J lost 6, with 17 bases in between. Germline CDR1 reads SNHLY; CDR2 reads FYNNEI. The CDR3 totals 14 residues.